Following are 11 T cell receptor beta chains from one sample sequenced in a study of T cells in Graves' hyperthyroidism and ophthalmopathy. The TCR beta CDR3 regions underwent amplification using RNA transcripts as the source. HTBI primers were the set used in a first-round RT-PCR of the TCR CDR3. TCRdb analysed the multiplex PCR reads with MiXCR anew, one entry per CDR3 protein. The sample lists about 24,000 distinct CDR3 sequences, around 47% seen once, with about a quarter in the top ten. The sequencing input was blood. The receptors derive from a woman between 40 and 55 years old with Graves' hyperthyroidism that later progressed to Graves' ophthalmopathy.

By sample fraction, this clonotype is medium-sized. This sequence joins TRBV29-1 and TRBJ1-4, with TRBD1 as a possible D gene (5 bases). The V end was cut by 4 bases, the J end by 7 bases, with 7 bases between. This CDR3 comprises 11 residues. Germline values: CDR1 SQVTM, CDR2 ANQGSEA. The CDR3 protein is CSVAGTEKLFF. The CDR3 coding sequence is TGCAGCGTTGCAGGGACTGAAAAACTGTTTTTT.

The chain joins TRBV20-1 to TRBJ1-1; 10 nucleotides align to TRBD1. The CDR3 covers 15 residues. Per the germline V gene, CDR1 is DFQATT and CDR2 is SNEGSKA (reference sequence). V shed 6 bases, J shed 6 bases, and the junction held 13 bases outside the gene matches. CDR3 nucleotide sequence: TGCAGTGCCCACCCGCAGGGACAGGGGATCGCTGAAGCTTTCTTT. It yields the protein CSAHPQGQGIAEAFF.

This clonotype is medium-sized within its sample. This sequence joins TRBV2 and TRBJ1-6; 11 bases are shared with TRBD1. Germline assignment: CDR1 SNHLY and CDR2 FYNNEI. The CDR3 is 13 residues long. Trimming removed 9 bases from V and 6 bases from J; junction bases left unmatched: 1. For the CDR3, the DNA is TGTGCCAGTGGGACAGGGGGTAATTCACCCCTCCACTTT. Encoded protein: CASGTGGNSPLHF.

For this clonotype: The DNA is left out, because the CDR3 cannot be placed on it with certainty; the CDR3 is given as TCRdb lists it. CDR3 in amino acids: CASSYGLIYGYTFGSGTRGYEQYF. This rearrangement joins TRBV14 to TRBJ2-7; TRBD1, the table's D call, lacks a check against the DNA. From germline, CDR1 is SGHDN and CDR2 FVKESK. The CDR3 sequence runs 24 residues, both termini included.

The gene calls are TRBV20-1 and TRBJ1-6; D not certain. CDR1 and CDR2 (germline): DFQATT, SNEGSKA (reference sequence). V was cut by 3 bases and J by 15 bases, with 15 bases left in between. CDR3 size: 12 residues. CDR3 in amino acids: CSASSAMRVLHF. CDR3 coding DNA: TGCAGTGCTAGTTCAGCGATGAGAGTCCTCCACTTT.

The gene calls are TRBV25-1 and TRBJ2-3, with TRBD1 identical over 8 bases. The junction had 10 bases not matched to a gene; V was cut back by 3 bases and J by 5 bases. This CDR3 is 16 amino acids long. CDR1 and CDR2 (germline): MGHDK, SYGVNS. This CDR3 reads CASSDPRDRGQDTQYF. CDR3 in DNA: TGTGCCAGCAGTGATCCCCGAGACAGGGGCCAAGATACGCAGTATTTT.

The chain is built from TRBV9 and TRBJ2-3; 16 positions agree with TRBD2. The V and J ends lost 3 bases and 3 bases, in that order; junction bases with no gene match: 13. Germline V CDR1 and CDR2: SGDLS, YYNGEE. The CDR3 extends over 20 amino acids. This chain's CDR3 is CASSEGAPGTSGRGTDTQYF. The CDR3 coding sequence is TGTGCCAGCAGCGAAGGCGCCCCTGGGACTAGCGGGAGGGGGACAGATACGCAGTATTTT.

V gene TRBV5-5 combines with J gene TRBJ2-3; the D gene is possibly TRBD2 (6 bases). The end of the DNA fits TRBJ2-1 better, so the J call may be wrong. The CDR3 is 14 amino acids. Germline V CDR1 and CDR2: SGHKS, YYEKEE (reference sequence). The CDR3 is CASSLRTSTDTQFF. The CDR3 nucleotides are TGTGCCAGCAGCTTGAGAACTAGCACAGATACGCAGTTCTTC.

The V gene is TRBV20-1, the J gene TRBJ2-1, with unresolved D. The CDR3 loop spans 12 amino acids. Trimming pared 3 bases from V and 4 bases from J, leaving 7 bases between. The germline CDR1 and CDR2 sequences are DFQATT and SNEGSKA (reference sequence). The CDR3 nucleotides read TGCAGTGCTAGCCAGACTTACAATGAGCAGTTCTTC. Translated, it gives CSASQTYNEQFF.

This clonotype was detected many times. The rearrangement links TRBV6-5 to TRBJ2-7; D remains unclear. The germline gives CDR1 MNHEY, CDR2 SVGAGI. V lost 2 bases and J lost 3, with 5 bases in between. The CDR3 runs 12 residues. CDR3 loop: CASSYDVYEQYF. The CDR3 region has the DNA TGTGCCAGCAGTTACGATGTCTACGAGCAGTACTTC.

By sample share, this clonotype is medium-sized. This chain joins TRBV5-5 and TRBJ1-2, with D uncertain. V was clipped by 1 base and J by 1 base, with 5 bases between them. The CDR3 loop spans 13 amino acids. Germline V CDR1 and CDR2: SGHKS, YYEKEE (reference sequence). DNA of the CDR3: TGTGCCAGCAGCTTGACTTATAACTATGGCTACACCTTC. It specifies CASSLTYNYGYTF.